What follows describes a single T cell receptor (beta chain). The data derive from a study of blood T cell repertoires in COVID-19. The overall study: PBMCs, B-cell-depleted T cells, or T cells provided the cDNA or gDNA that made up the material.

Original processing methods: Reference gene primer amplification gave estimated nucleated cell counts. Libraries were prepared by immunoSEQ multiplex PCR; TCRdb keeps only in-frame clonotypes and omits some of them. V and J calls and clone size are as listed in that table; D and trimming were resolved from the DNA. The repertoire has 400,000 to 450,000 clones, 75% to 90% of them found once; the top ten carry under 2%. Trimming took 0 bases from V and 3 from J, leaving 25 bases between them. The CDR3 is made up of 19 amino acids. Germline V gene data show CDR1 as SGDLS and CDR2 as YYNGEE. Seattle patients were enrolled during active infection and followed longitudinally.

The sequence was obtained from a middle-aged woman with COVID-19, enrolled during active disease. Input material: peripheral blood. The chain links TRBV9 to TRBJ2-7, with TRBD1 as a possible D gene (7 bases). The CDR3 spells CASSVDLGSMGTAGYEQYF. The CDR3 DNA reads as TGTGCCAGCAGCGTAGATCTTGGATCCATGGGGACAGCGGGCTACGAGCAGTACTTC.